This T cell receptor beta chain was retrieved from a study of blood T cell repertoires in COVID-19. Study-wide context: Acute and convalescent COVID-19 samples came from the United States, Italy and Spain. T cells, B-cell-depleted T cells, or PBMCs supplied cDNA or gDNA.

Trimming took off 8 bases at V and 3 bases at J, with 13 bases between the two ends. Germline values: CDR1 LNHDA, CDR2 SQIVND (reference sequence). This CDR3 has 14 amino acids. Source study methods: Estimation of nucleated cell counts was performed using reference gene primer amplification. Libraries were prepared by immunoSEQ multiplex PCR; TCRdb keeps only in-frame clonotypes and omits some of them. From that table come the V and J calls and clone size; the DNA was used to work out D and trimming. The data show approximately 170,000 clones, roughly 80% seen once. The sequence derives from a human donor with acute or convalescent COVID-19. The donor label of this sample is uncertain. This sequence joins TRBV19 and TRBJ1-4, with D unclear. The sequenced material came from peripheral blood. CDR3 in DNA: TGTGCCAGTGCGGAGGGAGGGTCTAATGAAAAACTGTTTTTT. The encoded protein is CASAEGGSNEKLFF. The whole variable domain, filled in from reference TRBV19 and TRBJ1-4, reads DGGITQSPKYLFRKEGQNVTLSCEQNLNHDAMYWYRQDPGQGLRLIYYSQIVNDFQKGDIAEGYSVSREKKESFPLTVTSAQKNPTAFYLCASAEGGSNEKLFFGSGTQLSVL.